The source of this T cell receptor beta chain is a study of post-analysis software for immune sequencing data. Looking at the study overall: Relapsing-remitting, secondary progressive and progressive-relapsing forms made up the multiple sclerosis disease courses. Study-wide points: When patients were compared with controls, 4 or 5 TRBV segments were more frequent, TRBV5-6, TRBV5-1 and TRBV20-1 among them.

J lost 9 bases, V lost 1 base, and 3 bases had no gene match. Looked up from germline, CDR1 is SEHNR and CDR2 is FQNEAQ (reference sequence). The CDR3 is 13 amino acids. Unique molecular identifiers featured in each of the TCR beta cDNA libraries. A single record per CDR3 protein comes from TCRdb applying MiXCR to the PCR reads. The sample gives approximately 360,000 distinct CDR3 sequences, 30% to 45% of which show up once; roughly 13% is in the top ten. On this clonotype itself: Its specificity is not known.

The V gene is TRBV7-9, the J gene TRBJ2-1, with 7 bases matching TRBD1. The receptor's source is a girl aged 5-17 years with multiple sclerosis. Sequenced: blood. The CDR3 DNA reads as TGTGCCAGCAGCTTAGGACAGGGTAGTGAGCAGTTCTTC. Its translation: CASSLGQGSEQFF. Together with reference TRBV7-9 and TRBJ2-1, the CDR3 gives the full variable domain: DTGVSQNPRHKITKRGQNVTFRCDPISEHNRLYWYRQTLGQGPEFLTYFQNEAQLEKSRLLSDRFSAERPKGSFSTLEIQRTEQGDSAMYLCASSLGQGSEQFFGPGTRLTVL.